This T cell receptor (beta chain) emerged from a study of T cell repertoires in cytomegalovirus infection. The overall study: HLA-C-restricted CMV epitopes, recently identified, and well-studied HLA-B-restricted ones were used by the study.

Study observations and caveats: There were HLA-C-restricted CMV-specific TCR beta clonotypes dominating the ex vivo response. Public TCR beta family frequency separated CMV-and-HLA carriers, including in an independent cohort.

TCRdb re-derived calls from the reads in MiXCR, one entry per CDR3 protein. This repertoire shows around 750,000 distinct CDR3 sequences, approximately 32% found once; its top ten account for around 12%. The germline CDR1 and CDR2 sequences are MNHEY and SVGAGI. The CDR3 runs 16 residues. Trimming at V came to 2 bases and at J to 1 base, leaving 5 bases not matched to a gene. As concerns this clonotype: Its antigen is not known.

This receptor was obtained from a human donor in good health (CMV status not recorded). Some clones in this sample may be carry-over from other donors' samples. The chain couples TRBV6-5 to TRBJ2-5; TRBD1 aligns across 9 bases. The sample was cultured CD8+ T cells from PBMCs, taken from culture after CMV antigen stimulation. CDR3 residues: CASSYQTGGFQETQYF. The CDR3 bases are TGTGCCAGCAGTTACCAGACAGGGGGGTTCCAAGAGACCCAGTACTTC.